The 23 T cell receptor beta chains reported below all come from one sample, sequenced in a study of T cells in Graves' hyperthyroidism and ophthalmopathy. Amplification of TCR beta CDR3 regions was performed using RNA transcripts as template. RT-PCR in the first round (using the HTBI primer set) targeted the TCR CDR3. TCRdb re-analysed the multiplex PCR reads in MiXCR, keeping a single row per CDR3 protein. The sample lists about 510,000 distinct CDR3 sequences, approximately 14% seen once, with roughly 13% in the top ten. Sequenced material: blood. These receptors originate from a middle-aged woman with Graves' hyperthyroidism.

This clonotype was recorded at least ten times. The gene calls are TRBV20-1 and TRBJ2-3; 13 bases fit TRBD2. This CDR3 is 14 amino acids long. V was clipped by 7 bases and J by 8 bases; unmatched bases: 9. Germline V gives CDR1 DFQATT, CDR2 SNEGSKA (reference sequence). The CDR3 DNA reads as TGCAGTGTCCCAGGACTAGCGGGAGCTCCTACGCAGTATTTT. Its translation: CSVPGLAGAPTQYF.

The V call is TRBV3-1, the J call TRBJ2-5, with D maybe TRBD2 (5 bases). The CDR3 is made up of 14 amino acids. The ends were cut back, 3 bases at V and 4 bases at J, with 12 bases in the middle. Germline CDR1 is LGHDT and CDR2 is YNNKEL (reference sequence). CDR3 bases: TGTGCCAGCAGCCATAGCAACCGGGGAGAGACCCAGTACTTC. This encodes CASSHSNRGETQYF.

This chain links TRBV12-3 or TRBV12-4 with TRBJ1-1, with TRBD1 as a possible D gene (5 bases). V lost 3 bases to trimming and J lost 1 base, with 18 bases between them. The CDR3 spans 17 residues. The chain's CDR3 is CASSFRGRESGNTEAFF. Written as DNA, the CDR3 is TGTGCCAGCAGTTTTCGGGGCAGGGAGAGTGGGAACACTGAAGCTTTCTTT.

This clonotype appeared a few times. The chain combines TRBV6-8 with TRBJ1-5; D is unresolved. The germline V gene has CDR1 MNHGY and CDR2 SAAAGT. The ends were cut back, 7 bases at V and 2 bases at J, with 12 bases in the middle. This CDR3 is 14 amino acids long. CDR3 DNA: TGTGCCAGCAACCTAGATATCGGCAATCAGCCCCAGCATTTT. It yields the protein CASNLDIGNQPQHF.

Only a few counts were recorded for this clonotype. J is TRBJ2-3 and V is TRBV6-1; either TRBD1 or TRBD2 may supply D (7 bases each). Trimming stripped 6 bases from V and 3 bases from J, with 16 bases between. Looked up from germline, CDR1 is MNHNS and CDR2 is SASEGT. This CDR3 is built from 15 residues. CDR3 DNA sequence: TGTGCCAGCAGCCAGGGGGGGTCTAATACAGATACGCAGTATTTT. Amino acids: CASSQGGSNTDTQYF.

The chain carries TRBV6-1 and TRBJ1-1; unclear D gene. This CDR3 has 12 amino acids. CDR1 MNHNS and CDR2 SASEGT come from the germline V gene. V was pared by 8 bases and J by 4 bases, with 11 bases between. CDR3 sequence: CASCQPATEAFF. The CDR3 bases are TGTGCCAGCTGCCAGCCAGCCACTGAAGCTTTCTTT.

The chain has TRBV7-9 and TRBJ2-6; perhaps TRBD1 as D (5 bases). CDR1 SEHNR and CDR2 FQNEAQ come from the germline V gene (reference sequence). V shed 6 bases and J shed 2 bases, with 11 bases lying between them. The CDR3 is 15 amino acids. In DNA, the CDR3 is TGTGCCAGCAGGCAAGACAGTCCTGGGGCCAACGTCCTGACTTTC. Protein: CASRQDSPGANVLTF.

V usage is TRBV29-1 and J usage is TRBJ1-4; D uncertain. The germline V and J ends were trimmed by 5 bases and 8 bases, with 6 bases remaining between them. This CDR3 region has 10 residues. The V gene's germline CDR1 is SQVTM and CDR2 ANQGSEA. In nucleotides, the CDR3 is TGCAGCGTTCTCCAGGAAAAACTGTTTTTT. Translation: CSVLQEKLFF.

This clonotype was detected many times. J is TRBJ1-1 and V is TRBV9; TRBD1 is a possible D gene (5 bases). Germline CDR1 is SGDLS and CDR2 is YYNGEE. This CDR3 has 15 residues. Trimming pared 0 bases from V and 2 bases from J, leaving 11 bases between. CDR3 sequence (DNA): TGTGCCAGCAGCGTAGCTGCAGGGTTAAACACTGAAGCTTTCTTT. This translates into CASSVAAGLNTEAFF. Complete variable domain (other parts from reference TRBV9 and TRBJ1-1): DSGVTQTPKHLITATGQRVTLRCSPRSGDLSVYWYQQSLDQGLQFLIQYYNGEERAKGNILERFSAQQFPDLHSELNLSSLELGDSALYFCASSVAAGLNTEAFFGQGTRLTVV.

This clonotype was picked up a small number of times. V and J are TRBV20-1 and TRBJ1-6; 8 bases agree with TRBD1. Germline V lookup: CDR1 DFQATT, CDR2 SNEGSKA (reference sequence). CDR3 length: 13 residues. V was pared by 6 bases and J by 7 bases, with 5 bases of the junction left unmatched. Here the CDR3 reads CSARTGLNSPLHF. In DNA, the CDR3 is TGCAGTGCGCGGACAGGGCTAAATTCACCCCTCCACTTT.

This clonotype was counted a few times. The chain couples TRBV6-1 to TRBJ1-5, with TRBD1 matching 9 bases. Germline CDR1 is MNHNS and CDR2 is SASEGT. This CDR3 region has 15 residues. After removal of 2 bases from V and 7 bases from J, the junction contained 6 bases not matched to a gene. CDR3 in amino acids: CASSERQGGRQPQHF. The CDR3, as DNA: TGTGCCAGCAGTGAAAGACAGGGGGGACGGCAGCCCCAGCATTTT.

There are a few counts of this clonotype. This chain connects TRBV4-1 to TRBJ2-1, with TRBD2 identical over 13 bases. The CDR3 loop spans 21 amino acids. Per the germline V gene, CDR1 is MGHRA and CDR2 is YSYEKL. V gave up 5 bases and J gave up 0 bases; unmatched junction bases: 16. The CDR3 DNA sequence: TGCGCCAGCAGCTTTGGACCCCGGACTAGCGGGAGTGAGAGCTCCTACAATGAGCAGTTCTTC. This sequence encodes CASSFGPRTSGSESSYNEQFF.

This clonotype came up many times. The chain is built from TRBV6-5 and TRBJ1-4; tentative D call: TRBD1 (6 bases). The CDR3 runs 15 residues. The V end lost 2 bases, the J end lost 5 bases, and 12 bases lay between the germline ends. Germline-derived CDR1 and CDR2 are MNHEY and SVGAGI. For the CDR3, the DNA is TGTGCCAGCAGTTACACAGACAGGTCCAATGAAAAACTGTTTTTT. As protein: CASSYTDRSNEKLFF.

With regard to this clonotype: Since a much larger clone is just one base distant, this may be a read error. The V and J genes are TRBV7-9 and TRBJ2-7; D unresolved. The CDR3 runs 14 residues. CDR1 is SEHNR, CDR2 FQNEAQ, per germline (reference sequence). CDR3 protein: CASSSPKGSYGQYF. CDR3 DNA: TGTGCCAGCAGCTCCCCTAAGGGATCCTACGGGCAGTACTTC. Variable domain in full (rest from reference TRBV7-9 and TRBJ2-7): DTGVSQNPRHKITKRGQNVTFRCDPISEHNRLYWYRQTLGQGPEFLTYFQNEAQLEKSRLLSDRFSAERPKGSFSTLEIQRTEQGDSAMYLCASSSPKGSYGQYFGPGTRLTVT.

V and J are TRBV2 and TRBJ2-7; TRBD1 matches at 11 bases. CDR1 is SNHLY, CDR2 FYNNEI, per germline. The CDR3 loop spans 13 amino acids. The V segment lost 6 bases and the J segment 5 bases; nucleotides outside the gene matches: 3. The DNA of the CDR3 is TGTGCCAGCAGGACGGACAGGGGGCACGAGCAGTACTTC. Translating it yields CASRTDRGHEQYF.

V gene TRBV6-2 or TRBV6-3 combines with J gene TRBJ1-3; D is undetermined. This CDR3 is 21 amino acids long. Germline CDR1 MNHEY, CDR2 SVGEGT. Trimming removed 0 bases from V and 0 bases from J, with 24 bases in between. This CDR3 is CASSYSLWLSRQLDSGNTIYF. In DNA form, the CDR3 reads TGTGCCAGCAGTTACTCGTTATGGCTGTCTAGGCAGCTAGACTCTGGAAACACCATATATTTT.

This clonotype has a single count. This chain joins TRBV20-1 and TRBJ2-6; D not certain. V was pared by 1 base and J by 4 bases, with 11 bases between. This CDR3 has 15 amino acids. Germline CDR1 reads DFQATT; CDR2 reads SNEGSKA (reference sequence). This CDR3 reads CSARGQAGGANVLTF. CDR3 DNA: TGCAGTGCTAGAGGGCAAGCTGGAGGGGCCAACGTCCTGACTTTC.

The chain uses TRBV7-8 and TRBJ1-5; TRBD1 is a possible D gene (5 bases). CDR1 is SGHVS and CDR2 is FQNEAQ in the germline V gene. Between the trimmed V and J ends, which lost 3 bases and 3 bases, there was a span of 9 bases. There are 14 residues in the CDR3. The CDR3 region is CASSLRGLNQPQHF. The DNA of the CDR3 is TGTGCCAGCAGCTTGAGGGGACTCAATCAGCCCCAGCATTTT.

This clonotype was picked up many times. The chain is built from TRBV27 and TRBJ2-5; D possibly corresponds to TRBD2 (5 bases). V shed 4 bases and J shed 2 bases, with 17 bases lying between them. CDR3 length: 16 amino acids. The germline CDR1 and CDR2 sequences are MNHEY and SMNVEV (reference sequence). This CDR3 is CASSSSSGVAQETQYF. The DNA of the CDR3 is TGTGCCAGCAGTTCATCGTCCGGGGTGGCGCAAGAGACCCAGTACTTC.

Many counts were recorded for this clonotype. The J gene is TRBJ2-7, the V gene TRBV6-2 or TRBV6-3; no definite D call. Germline assignment: CDR1 MNHEY and CDR2 SVGEGT. The germline V and J ends were trimmed by 0 bases and 3 bases, with 3 bases remaining between them. This CDR3 region has 12 residues. CDR3 in amino acids: CASSYSVYEQYF. CDR3 nucleotides: TGTGCCAGCAGTTACTCCGTCTACGAGCAGTACTTC.

This clonotype was recorded many times. The rearrangement links TRBV5-1 to TRBJ1-2; 11 bases are shared with TRBD1. The germline V gene encodes CDR1 SGHRS and CDR2 YFSETQ. The length of the CDR3 is 16 residues. Losses at the gene ends were 0 bases for V and 4 bases for J; bases not matched to a gene: 5. CDR3 nucleotides: TGCGCCAGCAGCTTGGAGGGACAGGGGGGCGGCTATGGCTACACCTTC. As protein: CASSLEGQGGGYGYTF.

This clonotype was found a few times. The CDR3: CSALDPGKGTQYF. CDR3 bases: TGCAGTGCCCTGGATCCGGGCAAGGGGACCCAGTACTTC. The chain links TRBV20-1 to TRBJ2-5; D gene uncertain. This CDR3 is built from 13 residues. Germline V gene sequence: CDR1 DFQATT, CDR2 SNEGSKA (reference sequence). Trimming took off 6 bases at V and 7 bases at J, with 18 bases between the two ends.

In nucleotides, the CDR3 is TGTGCCAGTAGTATGAGGCAGGGGGCGGGAACTGAAGCTTTCTTT. Its translation is CASSMRQGAGTEAFF. This rearrangement joins TRBV19 to TRBJ1-1; 8 bases are a match to TRBD1. The V and J ends lost 3 bases and 5 bases, in that order; junction bases with no gene match: 8. The CDR3 consists of 15 residues. The germline CDR1 and CDR2 sequences are LNHDA and SQIVND (reference sequence).